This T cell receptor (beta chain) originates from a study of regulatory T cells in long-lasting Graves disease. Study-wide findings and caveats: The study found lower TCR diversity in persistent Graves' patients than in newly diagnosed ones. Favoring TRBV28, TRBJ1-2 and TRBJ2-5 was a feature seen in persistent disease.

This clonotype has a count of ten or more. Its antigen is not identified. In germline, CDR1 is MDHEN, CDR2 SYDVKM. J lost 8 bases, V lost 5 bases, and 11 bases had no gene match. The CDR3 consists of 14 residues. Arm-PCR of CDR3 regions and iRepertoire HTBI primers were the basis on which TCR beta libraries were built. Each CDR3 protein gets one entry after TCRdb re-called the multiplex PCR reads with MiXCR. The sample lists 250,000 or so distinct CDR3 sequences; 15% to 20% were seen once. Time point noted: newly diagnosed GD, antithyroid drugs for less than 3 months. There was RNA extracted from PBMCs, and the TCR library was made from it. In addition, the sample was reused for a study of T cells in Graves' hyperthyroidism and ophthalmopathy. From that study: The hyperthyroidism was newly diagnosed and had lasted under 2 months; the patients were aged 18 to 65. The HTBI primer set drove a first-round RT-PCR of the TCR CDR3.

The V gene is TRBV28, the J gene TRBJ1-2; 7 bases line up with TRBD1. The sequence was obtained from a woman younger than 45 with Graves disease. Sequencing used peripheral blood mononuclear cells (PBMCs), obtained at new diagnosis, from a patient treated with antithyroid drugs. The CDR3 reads CASSPITTGIGYTF. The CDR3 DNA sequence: TGTGCCAGCAGTCCTATTACGACAGGGATCGGCTACACCTTC.